The clone carrying this T cell receptor beta chain has a handful of counts. Its antigen is unknown. This sample is part of a study of T cell repertoires in cytomegalovirus infection. Background on the study: It was the public TCR beta signatures that indicated both CMV infection and matching HLA type. Study-level points and caveats: Ex vivo, HLA-C-restricted CMV-specific TCR beta clonotypes prevailed over the rest of the response. Public TCR beta family frequency separated CMV-and-HLA carriers, including in an independent cohort.

From germline, CDR1 is MDHEN and CDR2 SYDVKM. J was trimmed by 0 bases and V by 6 bases; bases with no gene match: 8. The CDR3 has 16 residues. TCRdb called the reads again in MiXCR, with one record for every CDR3 protein. Among almost 500,000 distinct CDR3 sequences listed, over 9% were seen once. The chain combines TRBV28 with TRBJ2-3; 8 bases are a match to TRBD1. Source material: PBMCs. This sequence originates from a human donor in good health (CMV status not recorded). Some clones in this sample may be carry-over from other donors' samples. The CDR3 loop is CASRQDRDYSTDTQYF. Written as DNA, the CDR3 is TGTGCCAGCAGGCAGGACAGGGATTATAGCACAGATACGCAGTATTTT.